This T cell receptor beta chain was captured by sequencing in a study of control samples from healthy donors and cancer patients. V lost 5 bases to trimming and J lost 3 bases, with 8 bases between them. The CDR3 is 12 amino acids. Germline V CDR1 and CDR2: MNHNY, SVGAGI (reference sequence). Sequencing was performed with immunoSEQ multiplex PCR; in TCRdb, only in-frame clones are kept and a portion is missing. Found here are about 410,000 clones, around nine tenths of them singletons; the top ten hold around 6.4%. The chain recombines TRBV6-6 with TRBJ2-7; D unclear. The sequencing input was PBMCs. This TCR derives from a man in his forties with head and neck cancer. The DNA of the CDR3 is TGTGCCAGCAGTCCCGGTGTCTACGAGCAGTACTTC. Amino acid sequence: CASSPGVYEQYF.